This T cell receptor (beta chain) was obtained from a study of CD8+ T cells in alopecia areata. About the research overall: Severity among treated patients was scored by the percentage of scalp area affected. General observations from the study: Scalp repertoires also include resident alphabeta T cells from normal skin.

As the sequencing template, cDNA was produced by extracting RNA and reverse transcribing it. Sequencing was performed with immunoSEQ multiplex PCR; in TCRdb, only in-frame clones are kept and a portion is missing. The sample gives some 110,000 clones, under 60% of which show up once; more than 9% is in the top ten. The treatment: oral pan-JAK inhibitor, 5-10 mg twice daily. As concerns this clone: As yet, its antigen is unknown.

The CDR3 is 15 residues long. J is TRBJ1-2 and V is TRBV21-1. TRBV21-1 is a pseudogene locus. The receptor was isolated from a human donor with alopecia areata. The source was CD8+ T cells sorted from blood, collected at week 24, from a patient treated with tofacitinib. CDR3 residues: CASSKATESNYGYTF. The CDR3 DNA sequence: TGTGCCAGCAGCAAAGCCACGGAATCTAACTATGGCTACACCTTC.